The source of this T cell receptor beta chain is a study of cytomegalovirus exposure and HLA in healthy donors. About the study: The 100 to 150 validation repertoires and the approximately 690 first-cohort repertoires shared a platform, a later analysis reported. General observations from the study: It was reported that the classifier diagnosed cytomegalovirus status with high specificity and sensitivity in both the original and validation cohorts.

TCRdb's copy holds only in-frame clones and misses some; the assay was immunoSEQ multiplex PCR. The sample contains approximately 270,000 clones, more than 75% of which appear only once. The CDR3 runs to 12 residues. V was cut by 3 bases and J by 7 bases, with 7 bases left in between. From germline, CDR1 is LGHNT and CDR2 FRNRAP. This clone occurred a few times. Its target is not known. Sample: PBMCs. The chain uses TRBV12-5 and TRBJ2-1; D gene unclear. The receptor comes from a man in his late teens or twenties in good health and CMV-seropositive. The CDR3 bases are TGTGCTAGTGGTTTCCACGGGAATGAGCAGTTCTTC. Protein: CASGFHGNEQFF.